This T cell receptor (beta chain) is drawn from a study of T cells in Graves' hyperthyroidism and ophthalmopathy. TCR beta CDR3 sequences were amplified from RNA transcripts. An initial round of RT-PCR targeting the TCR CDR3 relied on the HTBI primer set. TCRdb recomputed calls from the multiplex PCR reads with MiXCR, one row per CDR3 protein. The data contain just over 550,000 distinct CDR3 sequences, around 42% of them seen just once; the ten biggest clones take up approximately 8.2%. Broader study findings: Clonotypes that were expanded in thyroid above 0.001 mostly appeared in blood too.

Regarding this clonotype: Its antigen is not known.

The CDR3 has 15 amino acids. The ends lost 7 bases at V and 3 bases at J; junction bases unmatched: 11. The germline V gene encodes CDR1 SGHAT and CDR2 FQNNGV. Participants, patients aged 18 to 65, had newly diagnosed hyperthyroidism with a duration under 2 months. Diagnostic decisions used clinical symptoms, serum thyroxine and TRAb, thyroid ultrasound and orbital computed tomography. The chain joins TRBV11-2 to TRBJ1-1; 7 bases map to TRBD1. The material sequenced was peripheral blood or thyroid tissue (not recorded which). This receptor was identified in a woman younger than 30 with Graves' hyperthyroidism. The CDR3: CASTYDRAKYTEAFF. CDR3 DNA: TGTGCCAGCACCTATGACAGGGCCAAGTACACTGAAGCTTTCTTT.